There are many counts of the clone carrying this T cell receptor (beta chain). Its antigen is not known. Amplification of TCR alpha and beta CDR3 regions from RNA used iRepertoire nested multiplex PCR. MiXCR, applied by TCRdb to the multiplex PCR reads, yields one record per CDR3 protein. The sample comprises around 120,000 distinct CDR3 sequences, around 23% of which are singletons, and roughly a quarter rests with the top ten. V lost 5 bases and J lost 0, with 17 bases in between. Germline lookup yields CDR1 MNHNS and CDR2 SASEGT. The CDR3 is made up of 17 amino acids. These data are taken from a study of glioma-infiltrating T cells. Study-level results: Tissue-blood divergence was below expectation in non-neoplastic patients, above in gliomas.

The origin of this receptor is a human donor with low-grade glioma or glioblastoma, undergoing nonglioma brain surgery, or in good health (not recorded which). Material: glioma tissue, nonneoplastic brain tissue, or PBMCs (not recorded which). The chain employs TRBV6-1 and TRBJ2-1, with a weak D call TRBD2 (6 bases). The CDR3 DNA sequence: TGTGCCAGCAGTTCTATTCGGGACTCTAGCTCCTACAATGAGCAGTTCTTC. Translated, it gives CASSSIRDSSSYNEQFF.